This T cell receptor (beta chain) comes out of a study of T cell responses to AZD1222 COVID-19 vaccine (dated by TCRdb to about 2021). Study-wide context: AZD1222 recipients with second doses at about 4 weeks or about 12 weeks were pooled, because spike-specific TCR depth and breadth did not differ between schedules. Enrollment into the trials was organized by age into subgroups of 18-55, 56-69 and 70-plus years, and those subgroups contained around 150, 28 and 57 TCR-sequenced participants, respectively. A total of 230 to 250 trial participants underwent TCR sequencing, of whom about 210 received two doses of AZD1222 and about 26 received two doses of the MenACWY control vaccine.

Broad study findings and their caveats: Because no day 14 peak-response samples were available, the repertoires could be characterized only after the peak T cell response. Conclusions about previously exposed vaccinees are limited because only five to seven AZD1222 recipients were SARS-CoV-2 seropositive at baseline. Most participants were white British and females outnumbered males, and the authors suggested that clonal diversity may have been underestimated. CD4 TCRs associated with the vaccine covered the entire spike protein, and the dominant responses were in regions 160-218 and 743-854. The 56-69-year group was small, and its depth increase did not reach significance, likely because of low power. A significant rise in spike-specific TCR breadth and depth was observed after two AZD1222 doses relative to day 0 and relative to MenACWY recipients. Reportedly, close to half of the unique spike-specific TCRs recognized epitopes lying outside the regions that are mutated in the B.1.351 and B.1.1.7 variants.

As to this clone: Its antigen remains unidentified. No much larger clone exists at a distance of one base, and base qualities are not known.

The CDR3 regions of human TCRbeta chains were analyzed by immunosequencing. The authors' pipeline ran thus. TCRs in the repertoires were matched against a reference library of SARS-CoV-2-specific TCRs that had been generated with the MIRA antigen-specificity platform. Breadth was defined as the fraction of unique TCRs that were SARS-CoV-2-associated. Depth was defined as the fraction of total T cells that were SARS-CoV-2-associated. Using the MIRA data, each spike-specific TCR was mapped to the spike region that the TCR reacts to and placed in a CD4 or CD8 class. Log10-transformed breadth and depth values were compared by one-way ANOVA with Sidak's multiple comparisons tests. This immuneACCESS table, as held by TCRdb, lists in-frame sequences with V and J called but not all clones. Of the missing ones, under half trace to an unresolved V gene in checked studies; the others have no known cause. V and J calls and clone size follow that table, whereas D and trimming were derived from the DNA. The sample profile shows some 170,000 clones; over 85% of them were found once. The top ten clonotypes cover about 2.8% of the sample.

What this sample's time point label stands for: baseline before first vaccination. Vaccinee samples came from UK trials COV001 and COV002, including a single-blind randomized controlled phase 2/3 trial of AZD1222 (ChAdOx1 nCoV-19) in healthy adults. Trial participant PBMC samples were collected at day 0 and day 28 after the second dose for TCRbeta chain sequencing. The receptor's source is an adult in good health. The input for sequencing was peripheral blood, taken on day 0 of AZD1222 vaccination.

CDR3 protein: CASSFSTAASGNTIYF. The DNA sequence reads TGTGCCAGCAGCTTCTCGACAGCCGCCTCTGGAAACACCATATATTTT. The V and J segments used are TRBV28 and TRBJ1-3; a tentative D match to TRBD1 spans 5 bases. Trimming costs V 6 bases and J 0 bases, and their ends lie 15 bases apart. The germline V gene gives CDR1 as MDHEN and CDR2 as SYDVKM. Taken from cysteine to phenylalanine, the CDR3 has 16 residues. Just CDR3 DNA is preserved here, 48 bases in frame from base 1.